This T cell receptor (beta chain) emerged from a study of OX40 agonist ivuxolimab in advanced cancers. Study-wide context: Partial responses, seen in three patients, involved one hepatocellular carcinoma and two cutaneous melanomas. Study-wide results and caveats: More expanded clones were seen, on average, in CD8+ T cells than in CD4+. At 0.1-3.0 mg/kg, partial responders had clonal expansion among the lowest observed.

Blood sampling was done at baseline, cycle 4 day 1, and cycle 7 day 1. This CDR3 region has 13 residues. Germline V gene data show CDR1 as SGHNT and CDR2 as YYREEE (reference sequence). V was trimmed by 4 bases and J by 6 bases, leaving 14 bases between them. Some clones are missing from TCRdb's copy, which holds only in-frame ones; the method was immunoSEQ multiplex PCR. The sample has 100,000 or so clones, about nine tenths seen once; the top ten hold around 0.16%. About this clone itself: No antigen is known for it.

The TCR originated in an adult with an advanced solid tumor such as melanoma, head and neck, liver or kidney cancer. This rearrangement joins TRBV5-4 to TRBJ2-7; TRBD1 is a possible D gene (5 bases). Specimen: CD4+ or CD8+ T cells sorted from blood, collected in a trial of the OX40 agonist ivuxolimab. CDR3 residues: CASSTQGWGEQYF. CDR3 sequence (DNA): TGTGCCAGCAGCACCCAGGGTTGGGGCGAGCAGTACTTC.